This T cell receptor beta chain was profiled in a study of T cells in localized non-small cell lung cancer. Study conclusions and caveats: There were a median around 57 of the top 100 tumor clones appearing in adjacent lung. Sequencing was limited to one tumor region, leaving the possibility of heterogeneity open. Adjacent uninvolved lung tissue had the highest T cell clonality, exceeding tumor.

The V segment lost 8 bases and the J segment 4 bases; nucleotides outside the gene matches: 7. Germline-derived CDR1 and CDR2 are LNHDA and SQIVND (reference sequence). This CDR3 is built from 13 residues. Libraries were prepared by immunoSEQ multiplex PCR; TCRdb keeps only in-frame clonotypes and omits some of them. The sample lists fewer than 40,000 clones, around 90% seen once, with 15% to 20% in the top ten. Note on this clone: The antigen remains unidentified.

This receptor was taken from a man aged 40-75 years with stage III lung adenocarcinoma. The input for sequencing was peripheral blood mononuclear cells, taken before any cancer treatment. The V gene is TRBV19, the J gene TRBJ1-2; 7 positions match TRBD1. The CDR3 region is CASSPDRFYGYTF. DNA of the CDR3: TGTGCCAGTTCCCCGGACAGGTTCTATGGCTACACCTTC.